This is a list of T cell receptor beta chains from one sample in a study of blood T cell repertoires in COVID-19. Only in-frame clones appear in the TCRdb table, and some are missing; sequencing was by immunoSEQ multiplex PCR. Counted here are 310,000 or so clones, approximately 83% occurring once; the ten biggest clones make up 2% to 2.5%. Sequences were obtained from peripheral blood. These receptors all come from a woman between 25 and 40 years old who had recovered from COVID-19. CDR3s include the opening cysteine and the closing phenylalanine or tryptophan. A D gene is named only where the DNA matches it firmly. Clone size is shown for a subset of rows, as once, few, many or a class of expanded clone.

v_gene	j_gene	abundance	d_gene	CDR3nt	CDR3aa
TRBV18	TRBJ1-1	.	TRBD1	TGTGCCAGCTCCCTCCCGGGACAGAAGAACACTGAAGCTTTCTTT	CASSLPGQKNTEAFF
TRBV4-1	TRBJ1-1	.	.	TGCGCCAGCAGCCAAGATTGGAGGCAGATCAATACAGAAGCTTTCTTT	CASSQDWRQINTEAFF
TRBV13	TRBJ2-1	.	.	TGTGCCAGCAGCTTAAATAATGGAGCGGCCTCCTACAATGAGCAGTTCTTC	CASSLNNGAASYNEQFF
TRBV9	TRBJ1-1	.	TRBD1	TGTGCCAGCAGCGTCCACAGGGGAGAGTGGGCTGAAGCTTTCTTT	CASSVHRGEWAEAFF
TRBV11-2	TRBJ2-5	.	TRBD1	TGTGCCAGCAGCCCCAAGGGGGCCATCCGGGAGACCCAGTACTTC	CASSPKGAIRETQYF
TRBV9	TRBJ1-2	.	TRBD1	TGTGCCAGCAGCGCCGGACAGGGGATCCCTAACTATGGCTACACCTTC	CASSAGQGIPNYGYTF
TRBV18	TRBJ2-7	once	TRBD1	TGTGCCAGCTCACCGGATTTGACAGGGGGTGTCTACGAGCAGTACTTC	CASSPDLTGGVYEQYF
TRBV28	TRBJ1-1	once	TRBD1	TGTGCCAGCACCCCCTTTGGGACAGGAGCTGAAGCTTTCTTT	CASTPFGTGAEAFF
TRBV10-3	TRBJ1-1	.	.	TGTGCCACCGGGAACACTGAAGCTTTCTTT	CATGNTEAFF
TRBV5-1	TRBJ2-5	.	.	TGCGCCAGCAGCTTGCTGGGCGAGGGTCTGGAGACCCAGTACTTC	CASSLLGEGLETQYF
TRBV9	TRBJ1-2	.	.	TGTGCCAGCAGCGAATCACCCGGACAGCTCTATGGCTACACCTTC	CASSESPGQLYGYTF
TRBV19	TRBJ1-1	.	.	TGTGCCAGTAGTATGTACATCAACACTGAAGCTTTCTTT	CASSMYINTEAFF
TRBV6-5	TRBJ1-5	.	.	TGTGCCAGCACTCCCGGGGGTAGGGATCAGCCCCAGCATTTT	CASTPGGRDQPQHF
TRBV19	TRBJ2-1	.	.	TGTGCCAGTAGTCTACTAGCTACCTCGGGCGATGAGCAGTTCTTC	CASSLLATSGDEQFF
TRBV5-1	TRBJ1-5	.	TRBD1	TGCGCCAGCAGCTTGACACCTACAGGGGGCCTCGGTCAGCCCCAGCATTTT	CASSLTPTGGLGQPQHF
TRBV9	TRBJ2-1	once	.	TGTGCCAGCAGCGCCACCGGGAGAAACAATGAGCAGTTCTTC	CASSATGRNNEQFF
TRBV7-2	TRBJ2-1	.	TRBD2	TGTGCCAGCAGCTTAACTAGCGGGGGCCCAGGGCAGTTCTTC	CASSLTSGGPGQFF
TRBV7-9	TRBJ1-2	.	TRBD1	TGTGCCAGCAGCGGACAGGGGGCTGTGGATGGCTACACCTTC	CASSGQGAVDGYTF
TRBV28	TRBJ1-6	.	.	TGTGCCAGCAGGTCAGGGGCGGTAAATAATTCACCCCTCCACTTT	CASRSGAVNNSPLHF
TRBV19	TRBJ1-5	few	TRBD1	TGTGCCAGTAGTATGCGGTCAGGGGGCTTTCAGCCCCAGCATTTT	CASSMRSGGFQPQHF
TRBV2	TRBJ1-1	.	.	TGTGCCAGCCTCCCCCGCGTCCTGAACACTGAAGCTTTCTTT	CASLPRVLNTEAFF
TRBV19	TRBJ1-1	.	.	TGTGCCAGTACGTTTTTGGGGGGAACTGAAGCTTTCTTT	CASTFLGGTEAFF
TRBV6-6	TRBJ1-1	.	.	TGTGCCAGCAGTTCGAAGGACTCCTCGAACACTGAAGCTTTCTTT	CASSSKDSSNTEAFF
TRBV7-9	TRBJ1-1	.	.	TGTGCCAGCAGCTTGACAGGGAACACTGAAGCTTTCTTT	CASSLTGNTEAFF
TRBV10-3	TRBJ1-2	.	.	TGTGCCATCACCGCACAGAGCCCAAACTATGGCTACACCTTC	CAITAQSPNYGYTF
TRBV5-4	TRBJ1-2	.	.	TGTGCCAGCCGGCCGCGGGGGCGCCCCTATGGCTACACCTTC	CASRPRGRPYGYTF
TRBV5-6	TRBJ2-1	.	TRBD1	TGTGCCAGCAGGACAGGGGCAGGCGATGAGCAGTTCTTC	CASRTGAGDEQFF
TRBV7-2	TRBJ2-2	.	TRBD1	TGTGCCAGCAGCTTAGGGGTGGGACAGGGGCTGGCCGGGGAGCTGTTTTTT	CASSLGVGQGLAGELFF
TRBV19	TRBJ1-1	.	.	TGTGCCAGTAGCCTACTCACGGGGACTGAAGCTTTCTTT	CASSLLTGTEAFF
TRBV19	TRBJ1-4	.	.	TGTGCCAGTACCCCCCAGGTCGGGGTTGAAAAACTGTTTTTT	CASTPQVGVEKLFF
TRBV3-1/TRBV3-2	TRBJ2-6	.	.	TGTGCCAGCAGCCAAGCTACCCCAGGGTTTGGGGCCAACGTCCTGACTTTC	CASSQATPGFGANVLTF
TRBV7-2	TRBJ2-7	.	.	TGTGCCAGCAGCCCCCCCAACTCCGACTACGAGCAGTACTTC	CASSPPNSDYEQYF
TRBV7-9	TRBJ1-2	once	TRBD1	TGTGCCAGCAGCCCCAGCAGGAACAGGGGAGGTGTTGGCTACACCTTC	CASSPSRNRGGVGYTF
TRBV10-3	TRBJ2-1	few	TRBD2	TGTGCCATCAGAAATACCGGGACTAGCGGGGGTAGCTCCTACAATGAGCAGTTCTTC	CAIRNTGTSGGSSYNEQFF
TRBV11-3	TRBJ1-1	.	.	TGTGCCAGCAGCTTAGAGAGGAGGAGCGTCGCTTTCTTT	CASSLERRSVAFF
TRBV6-5	TRBJ2-7	.	.	TGTGCCGCAGGGAACATTTACGAGCAGTACTTC	CAAGNIYEQYF
TRBV28	TRBJ2-2	.	TRBD2	TGTGCCAGCACCCTGGCAGCGGGGACCGGGGAGCTGTTTTTT	CASTLAAGTGELFF
TRBV6-5	TRBJ2-7	.	.	TGTGCCAGCAGGCAAGTCGGCGAGCAGTACTTC	CASRQVGEQYF
TRBV24-1	TRBJ2-1	.	TRBD2	TGTGCCACCAGTGATCCGTCTAGCGGGTCGTACAATGAGCAGTTCTTC	CATSDPSSGSYNEQFF
TRBV7-8	TRBJ1-6	once	.	TGTGCCAGCAGCTTAACTAGCTTCGCGGGGGGCAATTCACCCCTCCACTTT	CASSLTSFAGGNSPLHF
TRBV2	TRBJ1-2	.	.	TGTGCCAGCAACAGGATTAATGGCTACACCTTC	CASNRINGYTF
TRBV3-1/TRBV3-2	TRBJ2-5	once	TRBD2	TGTGCCAGCAGCCAGCCGGCGGGGGGACAAGAGACCCAGTACTTC	CASSQPAGGQETQYF
TRBV28	TRBJ1-2	few	.	TGTGCCAGCTTACTAACCGGGACTTACTATGGCTACACCTTC	CASLLTGTYYGYTF
TRBV28	TRBJ2-7	.	TRBD2	TGTGCCAGCAGTTCCTCGGGGGGGGAAGGGACTAGCGGGATAGGCTACGAGCAGTACTTC	CASSSSGGEGTSGIGYEQYF
TRBV28	TRBJ2-7	.	TRBD1	TGTGCCAGCGGGTACGGACAGGGGGCCTACGAGCAGTACTTC	CASGYGQGAYEQYF
TRBV10-3	TRBJ2-2	.	.	TGTGCCATCCGGGACAAAAACACCGGGGAGCTGTTTTTT	CAIRDKNTGELFF
TRBV7-2	TRBJ2-7	.	TRBD2	TGTGCCAGCAGCTCCCTTACCCCTACGACTAGCGGGTTTTACTACGAGCAGTACTTC	CASSSLTPTTSGFYYEQYF
TRBV6-5	TRBJ1-2	.	.	TGTGCCAGCAGTTCCCCCCGGGGTGGAGGTGGCTACACCTTC	CASSSPRGGGGYTF
TRBV3-1/TRBV3-2	TRBJ2-1	.	.	TGTGCCAGCAGCCAGGGGCCCGGGGGCTCCTACAATGAGCAGTTCTTC	CASSQGPGGSYNEQFF
TRBV7-9	TRBJ2-7	.	.	TGTGCCAGCAGCCCGTTATACGAGCAGTACTTC	CASSPLYEQYF
TRBV11-1	TRBJ2-3	.	TRBD1	TGTGCCAGCAGCTTAAGCTGGACAGGTGCAGATACGCAGTATTTT	CASSLSWTGADTQYF
TRBV5-5	TRBJ2-1	.	.	TGTGCCAGCAGCTTGGTAGCCAGAGCCTACAATGAGCAGTTCTTC	CASSLVARAYNEQFF
TRBV7-2	TRBJ2-7	few	.	TGTGCCAGCAGCTTAGGGACAGCGACCTACGAGCAGTACTTC	CASSLGTATYEQYF
TRBV6-5	TRBJ2-1	once	.	TGTGCCAGCAGGGGGACTTCCTACAATGAGCAGTTCTTC	CASRGTSYNEQFF
TRBV24-1	TRBJ1-5	.	.	TGTGCCACCAGTTCTGGGGGAGGGAGCAATCAGCCCCAGCATTTT	CATSSGGGSNQPQHF